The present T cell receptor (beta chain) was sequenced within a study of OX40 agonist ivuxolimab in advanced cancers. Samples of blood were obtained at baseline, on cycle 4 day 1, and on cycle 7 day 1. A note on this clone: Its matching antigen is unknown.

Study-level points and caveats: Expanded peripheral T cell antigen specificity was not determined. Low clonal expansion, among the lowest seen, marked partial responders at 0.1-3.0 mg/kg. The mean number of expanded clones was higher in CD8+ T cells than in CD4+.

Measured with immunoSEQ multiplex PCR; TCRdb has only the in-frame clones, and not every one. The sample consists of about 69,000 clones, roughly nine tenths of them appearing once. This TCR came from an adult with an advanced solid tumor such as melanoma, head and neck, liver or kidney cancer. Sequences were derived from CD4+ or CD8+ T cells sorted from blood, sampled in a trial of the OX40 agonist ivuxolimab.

The CDR3 region has the DNA TGTGCCAGCTCACCAGGACAGGGGCACACTGAAGCTTTCTTT. As protein: CASSPGQGHTEAFF. The chain combines TRBV18 with TRBJ1-1, with 9 nucleotides matching TRBD1. V lost 2 bases and J lost 3; bases outside the gene matches: 1. The CDR3 runs to 14 residues. Germline V CDR1 and CDR2: KGHSH, LQKENI.